This T cell receptor (beta chain) was retrieved from a study of shared clonotypes between healthy human individuals (TCRdb year 2020). Turning to the overall study: The cohort comprised two women and three men aged 18 to 49 years. To increase sequencing depth and limit assay-specific biases, TCR repertoire library preparation and sequencing were carried out by different laboratories using diverse techniques. Each donor's leukapheresis produced roughly between roughly 0.85 and 10 billion PBMCs. To estimate repertoire size and how much clonotype sharing occurs between individuals, the study deeply sequenced the blood TCR repertoires of five healthy adults. For each donor, CD4 naive and CD4 memory were each given three plates, CD8 naive was given two plates, and CD8 memory was given one plate.

Here is what the overall study found, with its caveats: Naive subsets generally had larger estimated clonotype richness than memory subsets did. Across a few donors, roughly 5% of naive CD4, 3% to 4% of naive CD8, around 2.1% of memory CD4, and 0.3% to 0.45% of memory CD8 clonotypes were shared. Pairwise subsampling indicated that sequencing depth was expected to affect the degree of clonotype sharing among donors. Even with the large sequencing depth, rarefaction of the sorted-subset datasets indicated that sequencing was incomplete. Compared with non-shared clonotypes, the clonotypes found in all four sorted-subset donors had higher generation probabilities. Only blood was sampled, and tissue TCR repertoires likely differ from those in blood. The small number of donors limited the genetic and exposure-history diversity represented.

Healthy HIV-negative adults with no recently reported acute infections or vaccinations were included as donors. Every donor was a Caucasian adult residing in Nashville, Tennessee, USA. CD4+ T cells were enriched by magnetic negative selection; naive cells were then positively selected on CD45RA, and the negative fraction formed the memory subset. Blood was obtained by leukapheresis, after which PBMCs were separated by Ficoll-Histopaque density gradient centrifugation and cryopreserved in liquid nitrogen vapor phase. Analytical flow cytometry was used to check the purity and quantity of each magnetically sorted T cell population. Genomic DNA was isolated from each sorted fraction and quantified by UV absorbance on a Nanodrop 2000c. With respect to this clone: Its antigen remains unidentified. Per-base quality was not reported, and no clone a single base away is much larger than it.

Spanning cysteine to phenylalanine, the CDR3 consists of 11 amino acids. The DNA shown is the 33-base CDR3, in frame from base 1. Trimming costs V 6 bases and J 6 bases, and their ends lie 8 bases apart. CDR1 and CDR2, looked up from the germline V gene, are MDHEN and SYDVKM. TCR CDR3 regions were amplified from genomic DNA by multiplex PCR using the deep immunoSEQ assay. Extracted genomic DNA from each cell subset was distributed evenly across all wells of several immunoSEQ 96-well plates, and each plate was treated as a replicate. Each replicate PCR for sorted subsets received roughly 0.2 ug genomic DNA, equal to roughly 29,000 T cell genomes. Purified libraries were quantified with a Qubit 3.0 fluorometer, sized on a Bioanalyzer 2100, and re-quantified with the KAPA Library Quantification kit. Each immunoSEQ 96-well plate was sequenced on its own single-read 150-cycle Illumina NextSeq 550 flow cell. The paper's processing steps were these. The immunoSEQ output contained only junctional sequences without quality scores, so filtering could not match that applied to full-length reads. To assign V/J genes and CDR3, sequences were annotated against IMGT germline references using PyIR, a Python wrapper for IgBLAST v1.9. Reads were removed for weak V/J assignments (E-value above 1e-6), missing CDR3, stop codons, out-of-frame junctions, or ambiguous translated residues. A V3J clonotype was defined by an identical inferred V gene, J gene, and CDR3 amino acid sequence. Percentage overlap between repertoires was computed as shared unique clonotypes divided by the size of the smaller repertoire. Richness of each repertoire was evaluated using RTK rarefaction, the Chao1 estimator, and Recon v2.1 estimates of unobserved clonotypes. For all TCRbeta clonotypes obtained by the gDNA method from four donors, generation probabilities were computed with OLGA. Drawn from immuneACCESS, this table holds only the in-frame rearrangements with V and J called that TCRdb kept. Clones are partly lost; checked studies trace under half to an unresolved V gene and leave the rest unexplained. V and J calls and clone size are as listed in that table; D and trimming were resolved from the DNA. The sample table contains approximately 1.5 million clones; only one count was recorded for approximately 98.5% of them. 0.3% to 0.45% of the sample is taken by the ten largest.

Sequencing was carried out using naive CD4+ T cells sorted from blood. The cell subset or site label corresponds to: CD45RA+ positively selected. The rearranged chain carries TRBV28 and TRBJ2-5; the D gene remains uncertain. The clonotype was recovered from a man younger than 45 in good health. The sequenced DNA is TGTGCCAGCAGCCCTCGGCAGACCCAGTACTTC. It specifies CASSPRQTQYF.